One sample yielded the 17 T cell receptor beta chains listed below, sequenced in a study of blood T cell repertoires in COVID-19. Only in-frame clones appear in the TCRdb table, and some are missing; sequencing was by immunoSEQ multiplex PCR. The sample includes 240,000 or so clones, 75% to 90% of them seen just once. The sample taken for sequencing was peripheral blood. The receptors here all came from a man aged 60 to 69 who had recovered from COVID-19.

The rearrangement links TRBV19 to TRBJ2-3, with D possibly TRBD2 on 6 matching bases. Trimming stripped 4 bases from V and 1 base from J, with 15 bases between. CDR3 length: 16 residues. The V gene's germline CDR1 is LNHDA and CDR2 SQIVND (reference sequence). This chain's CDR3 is CASSRAGGSGTDTQYF. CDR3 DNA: TGTGCCAGTAGTAGGGCTGGGGGGTCGGGCACAGATACGCAGTATTTT.

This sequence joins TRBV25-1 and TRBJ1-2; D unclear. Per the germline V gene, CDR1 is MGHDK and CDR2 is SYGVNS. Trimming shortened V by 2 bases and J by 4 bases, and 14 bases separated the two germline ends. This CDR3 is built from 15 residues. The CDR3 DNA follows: TGTGCCAGCAGTGAAGAGGCCGGGGAGGTCTATGGCTACACCTTC. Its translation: CASSEEAGEVYGYTF.

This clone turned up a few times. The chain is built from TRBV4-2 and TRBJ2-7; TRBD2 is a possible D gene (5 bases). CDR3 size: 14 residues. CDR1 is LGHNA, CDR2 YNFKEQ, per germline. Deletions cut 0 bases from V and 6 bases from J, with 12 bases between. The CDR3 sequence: CASSQERVSREQYF. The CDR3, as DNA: TGTGCCAGCAGCCAAGAGAGGGTCTCGCGCGAGCAGTACTTC.

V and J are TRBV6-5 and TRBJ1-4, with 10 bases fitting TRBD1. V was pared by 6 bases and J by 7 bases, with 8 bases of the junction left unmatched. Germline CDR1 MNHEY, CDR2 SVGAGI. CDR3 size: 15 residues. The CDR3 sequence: CASRGTGEGVEKLFF. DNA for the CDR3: TGTGCCAGCAGGGGGACAGGGGAAGGGGTTGAAAAACTGTTTTTT.

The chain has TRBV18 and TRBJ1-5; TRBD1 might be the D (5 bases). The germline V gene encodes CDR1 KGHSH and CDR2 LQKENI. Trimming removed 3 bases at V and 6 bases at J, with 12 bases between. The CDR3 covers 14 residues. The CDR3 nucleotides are TGTGCCAGCTCACCTGTCAGGGAAGGTCAGCCCCAGCATTTT. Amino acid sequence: CASSPVREGQPQHF.

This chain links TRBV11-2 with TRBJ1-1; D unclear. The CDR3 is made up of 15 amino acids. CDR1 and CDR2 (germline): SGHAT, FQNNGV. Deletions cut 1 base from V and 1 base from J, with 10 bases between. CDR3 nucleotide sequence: TGTGCCAGCAGCTTAGGCAGAGACAAGAACACTGAAGCTTTCTTT. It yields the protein CASSLGRDKNTEAFF.

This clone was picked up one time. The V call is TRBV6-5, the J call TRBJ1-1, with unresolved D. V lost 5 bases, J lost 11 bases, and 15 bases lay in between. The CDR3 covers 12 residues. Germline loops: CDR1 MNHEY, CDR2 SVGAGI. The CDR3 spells CASSPSRILAFF. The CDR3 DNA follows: TGTGCCAGCAGTCCAAGTAGAATTCTCGCTTTCTTT.

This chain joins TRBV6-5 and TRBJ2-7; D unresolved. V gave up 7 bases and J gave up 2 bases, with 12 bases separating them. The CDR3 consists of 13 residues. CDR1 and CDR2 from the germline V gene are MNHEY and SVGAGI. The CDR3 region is CASTVATTYEQYV. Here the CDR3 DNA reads TGTGCCAGCACGGTCGCTACTACCTACGAGCAGTACGTC.

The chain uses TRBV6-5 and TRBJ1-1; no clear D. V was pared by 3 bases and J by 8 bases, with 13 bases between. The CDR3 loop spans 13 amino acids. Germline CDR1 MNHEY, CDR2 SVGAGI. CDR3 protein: CASSYRGALEAFF. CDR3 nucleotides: TGTGCCAGCAGTTATCGGGGAGCCCTAGAAGCTTTCTTT.

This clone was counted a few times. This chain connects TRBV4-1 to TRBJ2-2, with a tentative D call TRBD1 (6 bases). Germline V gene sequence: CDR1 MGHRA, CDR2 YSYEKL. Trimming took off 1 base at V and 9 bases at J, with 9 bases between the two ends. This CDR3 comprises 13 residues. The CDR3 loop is CASSQVGGRELFF. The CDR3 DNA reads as TGCGCCAGCAGCCAAGTAGGGGGACGGGAGCTGTTTTTT.

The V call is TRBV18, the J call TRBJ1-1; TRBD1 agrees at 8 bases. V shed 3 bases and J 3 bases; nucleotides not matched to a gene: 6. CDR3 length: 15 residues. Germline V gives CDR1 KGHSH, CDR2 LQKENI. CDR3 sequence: CASSPLQGAHTEAFF. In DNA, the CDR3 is TGTGCCAGCTCACCGCTTCAGGGGGCTCACACTGAAGCTTTCTTT.

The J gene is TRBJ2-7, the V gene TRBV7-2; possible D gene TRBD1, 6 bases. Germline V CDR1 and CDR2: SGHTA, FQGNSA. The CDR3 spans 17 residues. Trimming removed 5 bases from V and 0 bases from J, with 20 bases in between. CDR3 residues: CASSTRGPTGSSYEQYF. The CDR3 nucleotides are TGTGCCAGCAGCACGAGAGGCCCGACAGGAAGCTCCTACGAGCAGTACTTC.

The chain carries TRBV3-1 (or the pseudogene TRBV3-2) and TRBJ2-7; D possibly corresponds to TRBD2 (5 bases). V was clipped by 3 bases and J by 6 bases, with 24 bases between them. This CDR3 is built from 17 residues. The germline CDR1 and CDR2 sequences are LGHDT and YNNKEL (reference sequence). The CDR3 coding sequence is TGTGCCAGCAGCCAGATGACGGGAACTACGAACCCCGGCGAGCAGTACTTC. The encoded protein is CASSQMTGTTNPGEQYF.

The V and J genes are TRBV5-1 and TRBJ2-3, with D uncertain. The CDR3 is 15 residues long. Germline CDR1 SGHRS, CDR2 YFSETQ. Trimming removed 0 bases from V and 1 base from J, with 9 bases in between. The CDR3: CASSLVSVGTDTQYF. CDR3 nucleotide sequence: TGCGCCAGCAGCTTGGTGTCAGTCGGCACAGATACGCAGTATTTT.

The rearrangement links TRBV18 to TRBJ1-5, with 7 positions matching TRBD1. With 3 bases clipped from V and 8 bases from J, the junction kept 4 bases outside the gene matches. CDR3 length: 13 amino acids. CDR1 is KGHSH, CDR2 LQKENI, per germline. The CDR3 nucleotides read TGTGCCAGCTCACCGACAGGGCAGGAGCCCCAGCATTTT. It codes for CASSPTGQEPQHF.

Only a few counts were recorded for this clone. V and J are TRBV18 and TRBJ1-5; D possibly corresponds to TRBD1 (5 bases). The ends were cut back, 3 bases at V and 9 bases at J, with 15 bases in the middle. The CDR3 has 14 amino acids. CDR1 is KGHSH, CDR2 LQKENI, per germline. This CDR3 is CASSPGPQIGPQHF. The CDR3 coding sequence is TGTGCCAGCTCACCGGGGCCCCAGATTGGGCCCCAGCATTTT.

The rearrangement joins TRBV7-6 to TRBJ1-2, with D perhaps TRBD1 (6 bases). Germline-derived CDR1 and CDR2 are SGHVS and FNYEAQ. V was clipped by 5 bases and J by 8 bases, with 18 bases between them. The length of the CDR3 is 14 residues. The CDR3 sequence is CASSIIQGGNGYTF. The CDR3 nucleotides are TGTGCCAGCAGCATCATACAGGGCGGTAACGGCTACACCTTC.